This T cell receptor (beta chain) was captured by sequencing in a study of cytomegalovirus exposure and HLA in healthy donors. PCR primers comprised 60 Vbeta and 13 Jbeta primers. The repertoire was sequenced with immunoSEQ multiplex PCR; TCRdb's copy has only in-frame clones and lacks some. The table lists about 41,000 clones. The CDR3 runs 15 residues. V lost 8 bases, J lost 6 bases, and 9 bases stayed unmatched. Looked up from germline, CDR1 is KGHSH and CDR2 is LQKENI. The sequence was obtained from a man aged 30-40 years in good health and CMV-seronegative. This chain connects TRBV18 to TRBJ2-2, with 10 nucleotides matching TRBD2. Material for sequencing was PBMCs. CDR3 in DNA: TGTGCCAGCGCCACACTAGCGGGGATGGCCGGGGAGCTGTTTTTT. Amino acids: CASATLAGMAGELFF.